The table lists the clone carrying this TCR beta chain with a few counts. This sample stems from a study of blood T cell repertoires in COVID-19. The overall study: Sources were T cells, B-cell-depleted T cells, or PBMCs; the material itself was cDNA or gDNA.

This CDR3 comprises 16 residues. Germline-derived CDR1 and CDR2 are LGHDT and YNNKEL (reference sequence). The V gene lost 0 bases and the J gene lost 2 bases, with 12 bases spanning the gap. Original analysis: Reference gene primer amplification yielded estimated nucleated cell counts. TCRdb's copy holds only in-frame clones and misses some; the assay was immunoSEQ multiplex PCR. Clonal size and the V and J genes are those of that table, whereas D and trimming came from the DNA. The sample includes some 190,000 clones, 82% of them seen just once. Patients at the Seattle site were enrolled during active infection and followed longitudinally.

The rearrangement uses TRBV3-1 (or the pseudogene TRBV3-2) and TRBJ2-3; no clear D gene. This receptor was obtained from a woman aged 55-70 years with COVID-19, enrolled during active disease. The sequencing input was peripheral blood. The CDR3 DNA is TGTGCCAGCAGCCAAGATGGGTGGGCTGTCACAGATACGCAGTATTTT. This codes for CASSQDGWAVTDTQYF.